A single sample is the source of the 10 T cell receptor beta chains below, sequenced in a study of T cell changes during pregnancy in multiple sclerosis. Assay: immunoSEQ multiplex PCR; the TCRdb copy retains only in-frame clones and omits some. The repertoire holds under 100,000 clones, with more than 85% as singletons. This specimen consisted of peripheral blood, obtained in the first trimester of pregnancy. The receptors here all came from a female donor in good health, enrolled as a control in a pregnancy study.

CDR3 sequence: CASAAGTDNQPQHF. In DNA, the CDR3 is TGTGCCAGCGCGGCCGGGACAGACAATCAGCCCCAGCATTTT. The rearrangement joins TRBV6-5 to TRBJ1-5; 7 nucleotides match TRBD1. Germline CDR1 MNHEY, CDR2 SVGAGI. The CDR3 is made up of 14 amino acids. The J segment lost 3 bases and the V segment lost 8 bases, leaving 7 bases of the junction unmatched.

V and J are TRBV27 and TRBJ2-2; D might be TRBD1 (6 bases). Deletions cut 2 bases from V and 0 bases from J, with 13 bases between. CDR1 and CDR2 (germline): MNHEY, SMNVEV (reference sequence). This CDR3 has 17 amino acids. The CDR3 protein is CASSLLHKGANTGELFF. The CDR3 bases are TGTGCCAGCAGTTTACTCCACAAGGGGGCGAACACCGGGGAGCTGTTTTTT.

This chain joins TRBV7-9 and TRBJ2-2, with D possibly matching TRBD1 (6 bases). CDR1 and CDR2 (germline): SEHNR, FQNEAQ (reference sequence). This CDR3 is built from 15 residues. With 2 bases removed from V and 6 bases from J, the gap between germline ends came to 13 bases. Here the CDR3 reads CASSLQSTGPGELFF. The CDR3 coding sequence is TGTGCCAGCAGCTTACAGTCGACAGGTCCCGGGGAGCTGTTTTTT.

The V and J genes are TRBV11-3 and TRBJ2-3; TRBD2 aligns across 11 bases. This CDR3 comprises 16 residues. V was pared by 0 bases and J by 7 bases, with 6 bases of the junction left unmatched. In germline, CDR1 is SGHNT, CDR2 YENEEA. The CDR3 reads CASSLDLAGGRNTQYF. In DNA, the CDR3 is TGTGCCAGCAGCTTAGATCTAGCGGGGGGCCGGAATACGCAGTATTTT.

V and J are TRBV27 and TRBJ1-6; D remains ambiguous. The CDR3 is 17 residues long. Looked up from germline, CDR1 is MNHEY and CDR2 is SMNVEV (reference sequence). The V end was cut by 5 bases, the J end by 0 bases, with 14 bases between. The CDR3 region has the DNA TGTGCCAGCAGTAATCCTTGGGGAGGCTCCTATAATTCACCCCTCCACTTT. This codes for CASSNPWGGSYNSPLHF.

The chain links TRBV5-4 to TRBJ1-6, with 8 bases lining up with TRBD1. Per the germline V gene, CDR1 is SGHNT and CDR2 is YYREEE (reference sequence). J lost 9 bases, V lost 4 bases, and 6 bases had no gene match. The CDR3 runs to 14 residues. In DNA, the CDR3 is TGTGCCAGCAGCATAGGACAGGGAGGTTCACCCCTCCACTTT. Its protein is CASSIGQGGSPLHF.

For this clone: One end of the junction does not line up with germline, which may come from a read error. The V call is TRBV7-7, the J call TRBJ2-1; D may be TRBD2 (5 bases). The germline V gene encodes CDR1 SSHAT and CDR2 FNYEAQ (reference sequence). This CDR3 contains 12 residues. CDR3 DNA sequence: TGTGCTAGCAGCTTAGGGCTAGCTGAGCAGTTCTTC. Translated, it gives CASSLGLAEQFF.

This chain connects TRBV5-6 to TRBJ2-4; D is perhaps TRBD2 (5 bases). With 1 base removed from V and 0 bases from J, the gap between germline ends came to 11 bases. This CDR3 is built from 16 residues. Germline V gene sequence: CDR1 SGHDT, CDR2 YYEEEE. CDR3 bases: TGTGCCAGCAGCTTGAGGGCCGGGATAGCCAAAAACATTCAGTACTTC. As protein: CASSLRAGIAKNIQYF.

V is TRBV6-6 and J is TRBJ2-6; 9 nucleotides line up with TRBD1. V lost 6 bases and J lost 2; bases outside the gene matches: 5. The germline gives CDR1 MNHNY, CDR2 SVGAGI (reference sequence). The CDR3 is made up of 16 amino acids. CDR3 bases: TGTGCCAGCAGCCTACAGGGGGCGACTGGGGCCAACGTCCTGACTTTC. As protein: CASSLQGATGANVLTF.

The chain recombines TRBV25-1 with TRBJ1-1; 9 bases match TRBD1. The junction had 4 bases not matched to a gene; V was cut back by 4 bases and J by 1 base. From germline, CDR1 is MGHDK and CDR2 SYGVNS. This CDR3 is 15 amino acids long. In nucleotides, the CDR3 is TGTGCCAGCAGTGCCCGGACAGGGGAGAACACTGAAGCTTTCTTT. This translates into CASSARTGENTEAFF.